This record looks at one T cell receptor (beta chain) sequence and its context. The CDR3 runs 14 residues. The J segment lost 3 bases and the V segment lost 1 base, leaving 3 bases of the junction unmatched. CDR1 and CDR2 from the germline V gene are SGHRS and YFSETQ. The data belong to a study of T-cell memory formation after mild COVID-19. From the 5' RACE reads, TCRdb called clonotypes with MiXCR, one entry per CDR3 protein. Found here are about 190,000 distinct CDR3 sequences, approximately 20% of them singletons; the top ten hold roughly 2.4%. The source of this sequence is an adult woman who had mild COVID-19 (a few samples of this study predate the infection). Cell type and time point are not known. The rearrangement uses TRBV5-1 and TRBJ2-5; 7 nucleotides match TRBD1. Sequencing used PBMCs or a T cell subset sorted from them (not recorded which). CDR3 bases: TGCGCCAGCAGCTTGACTGGGACAGAAGAGACCCAGTACTTC. This gives the protein CASSLTGTEETQYF.